What follows are 11 T cell receptor beta chains derived from one specimen sequenced in a study of beta chain features in type 1 diabetes. Every bit of the isolated RNA underwent reverse transcription, so sequencing read expressed TCRB transcripts. The data were produced by immunoSEQ multiplex PCR, yet TCRdb's version contains in-frame clones alone and is incomplete. The profile shows 300,000 to 350,000 clones, roughly 8% of them singletons. Sequencing was performed on central memory CD4+ T cells from blood. These receptors originate from a young woman in good health.

A few counts support this clone. The chain employs TRBV6-1 and TRBJ1-1; D ambiguous. Trimming took 6 bases from V and 0 from J, leaving 11 bases between them. CDR1 is MNHNS and CDR2 is SASEGT in the germline V gene. The CDR3 length is 14 residues. Here the CDR3 reads CASRSGIMNTEAFF. In DNA form, the CDR3 reads TGTGCCAGCAGATCGGGGATTATGAACACTGAAGCTTTCTTT.

The chain's CDR3 is CASSPTQGYSEKLFF. The CDR3 DNA is TGTGCCAGCAGTCCCACACAGGGCTACTCTGAAAAACTGTTTTTT. V and J are TRBV27 and TRBJ1-4; D might be TRBD1 (6 bases). V was trimmed by 5 bases and J by 7 bases, leaving 17 bases between them. Germline CDR1 and CDR2: MNHEY and SMNVEV (reference sequence). The CDR3 totals 15 residues.

This clone was found many times. V is TRBV2 and J is TRBJ1-1, with 8 nucleotides matching TRBD1. V was clipped by 6 bases and J by 0 bases; unmatched bases: 6. The CDR3 runs to 15 residues. CDR1 is SNHLY and CDR2 is FYNNEI in the germline V gene. Here the CDR3 reads CASRFAQGVNTEAFF. The CDR3 DNA reads TGTGCCAGCAGGTTCGCACAGGGGGTGAACACTGAAGCTTTCTTT.

This clone was picked up many times. This rearrangement joins TRBV7-6 to TRBJ1-4; 9 positions match TRBD1. The CDR3 is made up of 17 amino acids. V dropped 6 bases and J dropped 8; count of bases not matched to a gene: 16. Germline lookup yields CDR1 SGHVS and CDR2 FNYEAQ. In nucleotides, the CDR3 is TGTGCCAGCAGTTATAACGCACCGGGACAGGGTTTCGAAAAACTGTTTTTT. Translating gives CASSYNAPGQGFEKLFF.

This clone has ten or more counts. The J gene is TRBJ2-3, the V gene TRBV29-1; D is unresolved. CDR1 is SQVTM, CDR2 ANQGSEA, per germline. The CDR3 consists of 14 residues. The V and J ends lost 2 bases and 1 base respectively, with 10 bases between them. DNA of the CDR3: TGCAGCGTTGAAAGGGCGCAGGGCACAGATACGCAGTATTTT. It yields the protein CSVERAQGTDTQYF.

This clone was detected a few times. V and J are TRBV20-1 and TRBJ1-1; no firm D call. Germline V gene data show CDR1 as DFQATT and CDR2 as SNEGSKA (reference sequence). This CDR3 region has 11 residues. V lost 6 bases to trimming and J lost 4 bases, with 9 bases between them. CDR3 residues: CSAGSSTEAFF. The DNA for the CDR3 is TGCAGTGCGGGGTCGTCCACTGAAGCTTTCTTT.

This clone was seen ten or more times. CDR3 nucleotide sequence: TGCAGCGTCGGGACAGGGGTTGGAAACACCATATATTTT. It is translated as CSVGTGVGNTIYF. The chain is built from TRBV29-1 and TRBJ1-3; 10 bases map to TRBD1. Germline CDR1 is SQVTM and CDR2 is ANQGSEA. V shed 6 bases, J shed 3 bases, and the junction held 2 bases outside the gene matches. The CDR3 has 13 amino acids.

The chain employs TRBV28 and TRBJ2-3; 7 positions agree with TRBD2. Germline CDR1 reads MDHEN; CDR2 reads SYDVKM. The trim removed 5 bases at V and 3 bases at J, leaving 8 bases unmatched. The CDR3 is made up of 15 amino acids. CDR3 loop: CASSPPRGSTDTQYF. CDR3 nucleotides: TGTGCCAGCAGTCCCCCGCGCGGGAGTACAGATACGCAGTATTTT. Using reference TRBV28 and TRBJ2-3 for the parts outside the CDR3, the full variable domain is DVKVTQSSRYLVKRTGEKVFLECVQDMDHENMFWYRQDPGLGLRLIYFSYDVKMKEKGDIPEGYSVSREKKERFSLILESASTNQTSMYLCASSPPRGSTDTQYFGPGTRLTVL.

The chain is built from TRBV6-5 and TRBJ2-1; D might be TRBD2 (6 bases). V was shortened by 2 bases and J by 8 bases, with 13 bases between the two germline ends. CDR1 and CDR2 from the germline V gene are MNHEY and SVGAGI. This CDR3 region has 14 residues. The CDR3 region is CASSYRLLADEQFF. The CDR3 nucleotides read TGTGCCAGCAGTTACCGTCTCTTAGCGGATGAGCAGTTCTTC.

This clone has at least ten counts. This chain links TRBV9 with TRBJ1-3; D uncertain. This CDR3 has 15 residues. V was cut by 0 bases and J by 0 bases, with 7 bases left in between. Germline V gene data show CDR1 as SGDLS and CDR2 as YYNGEE. CDR3 coding DNA: TGTGCCAGCAGCGTAGAGGGCGGCTCTGGAAACACCATATATTTT. Protein product: CASSVEGGSGNTIYF.

V and J are TRBV11-3 and TRBJ2-1; D gene unclear. CDR3 length equals 14 residues. V was shortened by 5 bases and J by 8 bases, with 16 bases between the two germline ends. Germline lookup yields CDR1 SGHNT and CDR2 YENEEA. The CDR3 DNA reads as TGTGCCAGCAGCCCAAGGTCTGATGGGGATGAGCAGTTCTTC. Translation gives CASSPRSDGDEQFF. The full variable domain, in which reference TRBV11-3 and TRBJ2-1 provide the parts outside the CDR3, is EAGVVQSPRYKIIEKKQPVAFWCNPISGHNTLYWYLQNLGQGPELLIRYENEEAVDDSQLPKDRFSAERLKGVDSTLKIQPAELGDSAVYLCASSPRSDGDEQFFGPGTRLTVL.